The clone carrying this T cell receptor (beta chain) counts as medium-sized. Its cognate antigen is unknown. The germline CDR1 and CDR2 sequences are SGHTA and FQGNSA. The CDR3 length is 17 residues. Between the trimmed V and J ends, which lost 4 bases and 2 bases, there was a span of 21 bases. All patients were untreated before thyroid surgery. Original processing methods: Building a distant-metastasis classifier for papillary thyroid cancer drew on CDR3 differences across clinicopathological groups. TCRdb re-analyzed the PCR reads through MiXCR. TCRdb assigned the V and J calls; the authors' analysis was not used. The sample shows under 30,000 clones, 23% of them seen only once. The data originate from a study of metastatic and nonmetastatic thyroid tumors. Study summary: Patients with malignant and benign thyroid disease provided blood and tumor or nodule tissue, whose repertoires were compared.

Points from the study as a whole: It was reportedly found that TCR beta diversity was significantly higher in malignant thyroid tumors than in benign nodules, a difference seen in both blood and tumor samples.

The sample comprised blood. The chain carries TRBV7-2 and TRBJ2-7; D remains ambiguous. The sequence was obtained from a female donor with papillary thyroid cancer or a benign thyroid nodule (not recorded which). Some clones in this sample may be carry-over from other donors' samples. CDR3 in DNA: TGTGCCAGCAGCTCTCGCCCTCCCCAGGTGTCAGCCTACGAGCAGTACTTC. Translation gives CASSSRPPQVSAYEQYF.